Listed below are T cell receptor beta chains from one sample, sequenced in a study of T cells in tumors after PD-1 blockade. The table came from immunoSEQ multiplex PCR; TCRdb's copy has only in-frame clones and leaves some out. The sample has tens of thousands of clones; 81% are singletons. Sequenced here: PBMCs, sampled before anti-PD-1 treatment. The receptors come from a human donor with basal cell carcinoma. CDR3s include the opening cysteine and the closing phenylalanine or tryptophan. The D gene is left open where the match is weak. Only some rows state a clone size, as once, few, many or a class for expanded clones.

>TRBV7-2|15|-|-|TRBJ2-7
TGTGCCAGCAGCTCGACGGCCGTGTCCTCCTACGAGCAGTACTTC
CASSSTAVSSYEQYF
>TRBV7-2|13|-|-|TRBJ2-3
TGTGCCAGCAGCTTAGGAGGAGGGGGCACGCAGTATTTT
CASSLGGGGTQYF
>TRBV10-3|16|once|-|TRBJ2-3
TGTGCCATCAGCTCTCCCCAGCGTACTAGCACAGATACGCAGTATTTT
CAISSPQRTSTDTQYF
>TRBV5-1|13|-|-|TRBJ1-1
TGCGCCAGCAGCATTACATGGAACACTGAAGCTTTCTTT
CASSITWNTEAFF
>TRBV5-1|13|few|-|TRBJ2-7
TGCGCCAGCAGCTTGACAGGGTCCTACGAGCAGTACTTC
CASSLTGSYEQYF
>TRBV13|10|-|-|TRBJ1-2
TGTGCCAGCAGCTTGGAGGGCTACACCTTC
CASSLEGYTF
>TRBV2|14|-|-|TRBJ1-4
TGTGCCAGCAGAGAGGGGCAGGGGCAAGAAAAACTGTTTTTT
CASREGQGQEKLFF
>TRBV2|11|-|-|TRBJ2-1
TGTGCCAGCACGGCCTACAATGAGCAGTTCTTC
CASTAYNEQFF
>TRBV6-5|14|-|-|TRBJ2-7
TGTGCCAGCAGTCCTCGAGAGGGGCCTTACGAGCAGTACTTC
CASSPREGPYEQYF
>TRBV19|16|-|TRBD1|TRBJ2-7
TGTGCCAGTCGGGGGGGGACCGGGACAGGGGCTTTCGAAGAGTACTTC
CASRGGTGTGAFEEYF
>TRBV24-1|13|-|-|TRBJ2-7
TGTGCCACCACAAGACAGGACTCCTACGAGCAGTACTTC
CATTRQDSYEQYF
>TRBV30|13|-|-|TRBJ2-5
TGTGCCTGGAGCTTCGCAGGGGAGGAGACCCAGTACTTC
CAWSFAGEETQYF
>TRBV30|14|-|TRBD1|TRBJ2-1
TGTGCCTGGAGGGCGGACAGGGGGCTTCATGAGCAGTTCTTC
CAWRADRGLHEQFF
>TRBV30|14|few|-|TRBJ1-4
TGTGCCTGGAGTGAAGGGGCGACTAATGAAAAACTGTTTTTT
CAWSEGATNEKLFF
>TRBV5-1|15|-|-|TRBJ1-5
TGCGCCAGCAGCCGGGGGGGCAGGGTAGATCAGCCCCAGCATTTT
CASSRGGRVDQPQHF
>TRBV12-3/TRBV12-4|13|-|TRBD1|TRBJ1-2
TGTGCCAGCAGCTTGGACAGGGACTATGGCTACACCTTC
CASSLDRDYGYTF
>TRBV10-3|12|-|-|TRBJ1-1
TGTGCCATCAGTGATGTTAACACTGAAGCTTTCTTT
CAISDVNTEAFF
>TRBV7-6|15|few|-|TRBJ1-1
TGTGCCAGCAGCTTAGGGGGCCCCATGAACACTGAAGCTTTCTTT
CASSLGGPMNTEAFF
>TRBV3-1/TRBV3-2|17|few|TRBD1|TRBJ1-2
TGTGCCAGCAGCCGGAATGTCGGGACAGGGACCAACTATGGCTACACCTTC
CASSRNVGTGTNYGYTF
>TRBV4-2|16|-|-|TRBJ1-2
TGTGCCAGCAGCCAAGATCCCGGGGGGATAAACTATGGCTACACCTTC
CASSQDPGGINYGYTF
>TRBV3-1/TRBV3-2|16|-|-|TRBJ2-5
TGTGCCAGCAGCCAAGTTTCGGAGACTAAGCAAGAGACCCAGTACTTC
CASSQVSETKQETQYF
>TRBV9|15|-|TRBD1|TRBJ2-7
TGTGCCAGCAGCCCCCGACAGGGTAGGGGTGACGAGCAGTACTTC
CASSPRQGRGDEQYF
>TRBV4-2|16|few|-|TRBJ1-2
TGTGCCAGCAGCCAAGATACTACAGGGACTAACTATGGCTACACCTTC
CASSQDTTGTNYGYTF
>TRBV19|13|-|-|TRBJ1-4
TGTGCCAGTAGTGTCAGTCCTGATGAAAAACTGTTTTTT
CASSVSPDEKLFF
>TRBV11-3|14|-|-|TRBJ1-1
TGTGCCAGCAGCTTCAGCGGGATTGGGACTGAAGCTTTCTTT
CASSFSGIGTEAFF
>TRBV7-2|15|-|TRBD2|TRBJ2-7
TGTGCCAGCAGCTCCCTGGCGGGGGGGCCGGGCGAGCAGTACTTC
CASSSLAGGPGEQYF
>TRBV4-2|15|once|-|TRBJ1-2
TGTGCCAGCAGCCAAGAACTTGGAGGGGGCTATGGCTACACCTTC
CASSQELGGGYGYTF
>TRBV6-6|16|-|TRBD1|TRBJ1-6
TGTGCCAGCAGTAGTCCAGGGGGCGTTCTCAATTCACCCCTCCACTTT
CASSSPGGVLNSPLHF
>TRBV6-1|15|-|-|TRBJ2-4
TGTGCCAGCAGTGAAGGGGGACTTGGGGGAAACATTCAGTACTTC
CASSEGGLGGNIQYF
>TRBV3-1/TRBV3-2|11|few|-|TRBJ1-1
TGTGCCAGCAGCCGACGGACCGAAGCTTTCTTT
CASSRRTEAFF
>TRBV30|13|-|-|TRBJ1-1
TGTAGCCTGCGGGGCGTGATGAACACTGAAGCTTTCTTT
CSLRGVMNTEAFF
>TRBV10-3|12|-|-|TRBJ2-3
TGTGCCATCAGGGGGGAGTTGGATACGCAGTATTTT
CAIRGELDTQYF
>TRBV6-6|16|-|-|TRBJ1-3
TGTGCCAGCAGTGGATCGGGCAGGGGCTCTGGAAACACCATATATTTT
CASSGSGRGSGNTIYF
>TRBV19|18|-|-|TRBJ1-5
TGTGCCAGTAGTCTCATATCGCCAATGGACGGGGGGGTCCAGCCCCAGCATTTT
CASSLISPMDGGVQPQHF
>TRBV7-7|17|-|TRBD1|TRBJ2-7
TGTGCTAGCAGCCCACCGGGACAGGGGGCCGGAATCTACGAGCAGTACTTC
CASSPPGQGAGIYEQYF
>TRBV28|15|once|-|TRBJ1-5
TGTGCCAGCAGTCCTAACTCCCGTTACCATCAGCCCCAGCATTTT
CASSPNSRYHQPQHF
>TRBV11-3|17|-|TRBD1|TRBJ2-1
TGTGCCAGCAGCTTATTTGTCGGCGGGACAGGGGGCGATGAGCAGTTCTTC
CASSLFVGGTGGDEQFF
>TRBV11-3|15|-|TRBD1|TRBJ2-1
TGTGCCAGCAGCCGAGGGGGGACAGGGTACAATGAGCAGTTCTTC
CASSRGGTGYNEQFF
>TRBV3-1/TRBV3-2|15|-|TRBD2|TRBJ2-7
TGTGCCAGCAGCCAAGTAGCTAGCGGCCTCTACGAGCAGTACTTC
CASSQVASGLYEQYF
>TRBV5-6|15|few|TRBD1|TRBJ2-4
TGTGCCAGCAGCCGGGACAGCTTAGCCAAAAACATTCAGTACTTC
CASSRDSLAKNIQYF